One sample yielded the 22 T cell receptor beta chains listed below, sequenced in a study of CD8+CD57+ T cells in acquired aplastic anemia. Template material for TCR beta VDJ and CDR3 profiling consisted of genomic DNA. TCRdb re-called the reads through MiXCR, storing one row per CDR3 protein. The sample carries more than 100,000 distinct CDR3 sequences, 41% recorded once. Sequencing input: sorted CD4+, CD8+, or CD8+CD57+ T cells (not recorded which) from PBMCs. The receptors originated from a human donor in good health, serving as a control.

The J gene is TRBJ2-7, the V gene TRBV5-5; D is perhaps TRBD1 (6 bases). Germline-derived CDR1 and CDR2 are SGHKS and YYEKEE (reference sequence). CDR3 length: 14 residues. Trimming cost V 4 bases and J 7 bases, with 18 bases left between them. CDR3 in amino acids: CASSLNTGRGEQYF. CDR3 nucleotide sequence: TGTGCCAGCAGCCTAAACACGGGCAGGGGTGAGCAGTACTTC.

This clonotype came up many times. The chain combines TRBV9 with TRBJ1-6; D call uncertain. CDR1 and CDR2 from the germline V gene are SGDLS and YYNGEE. The CDR3 spans 15 residues. V shed 4 bases and J shed 8 bases, with 16 bases lying between them. Written as DNA, the CDR3 is TGTGCCAGCAGCCACGCTGGCGCATGGGATTCACCCCTCCACTTT. This codes for CASSHAGAWDSPLHF.

This clonotype was observed a single time. This chain uses TRBV25-1 with TRBJ1-4, with D tentatively TRBD1 (6 bases). Trimming stripped 3 bases from V and 0 bases from J, with 17 bases between. Germline-derived CDR1 and CDR2 are MGHDK and SYGVNS. The CDR3 is 18 residues long. This CDR3 is CASSDPALGGSTNEKLFF. CDR3 coding DNA: TGTGCCAGCAGTGACCCCGCGCTCGGGGGCTCAACTAATGAAAAACTGTTTTTT.

This clonotype has a handful of counts. Possible read error: a much larger clone is one base away. The DNA for the CDR3 is TGTGCCAGTAGTGTTCCCCTCGACTGGGCGAATGAAAAACTGTTTTTT. It codes for CASSVPLDWANEKLFF. This chain joins TRBV19 and TRBJ1-4, with D unresolved. The germline V gene encodes CDR1 LNHDA and CDR2 SQIVND (reference sequence). V lost 5 bases to trimming and J lost 5 bases, with 18 bases between them. The CDR3 covers 16 residues. Full variable domain (missing parts from reference TRBV19 and TRBJ1-4): DGGITQSPKYLFRKEGQNVTLSCEQNLNHDAMYWYRQDPGQGLRLIYYSQIVNDFQKGDIAEGYSVSREKKESFPLTVTSAQKNPTAFYLCASSVPLDWANEKLFFGSGTQLSVL.

About this clonotype: Given a much more abundant clone one base away, this may be a read error. The chain employs TRBV19 and TRBJ2-3, with D maybe TRBD2 (6 bases). CDR3 length: 16 residues. V was pared by 9 bases and J by 1 base, with 20 bases between. Germline CDR1 reads LNHDA; CDR2 reads SQIVND (reference sequence). CDR3 sequence reads: CASSPSQGLGTDTQYF. DNA of the CDR3: TGTGCCAGCAGCCCAAGTCAGGGACTCGGCACAGATACGCAGTATTTT.

The table lists this clonotype with many counts. The J gene is TRBJ2-1, the V gene TRBV4-2; possibly TRBD2 for D (6 bases). The germline CDR1 and CDR2 sequences are LGHNA and YNFKEQ. The CDR3 runs 17 residues. Trimming took 0 bases from V and 0 from J, leaving 12 bases between them. The CDR3 here is CASSQELGGASYNEQFF. The CDR3 bases are TGTGCCAGCAGCCAAGAACTCGGCGGGGCCTCCTACAATGAGCAGTTCTTC.

Ten or more counts support this clonotype. The CDR3 region has the DNA TGTGCCAGCAGTTATAGGGGGACAGGGAAGGGAAACACCATATATTTT. Protein product: CASSYRGTGKGNTIYF. The chain employs TRBV12-3 or TRBV12-4 and TRBJ1-3; 9 bases are shared with TRBD1. This CDR3 region has 16 residues. V shed 4 bases and J 4 bases; nucleotides not matched to a gene: 8.

V and J are TRBV20-1 and TRBJ1-1; possible D gene TRBD1, 6 bases. In germline, CDR1 is DFQATT, CDR2 SNEGSKA (reference sequence). The CDR3 runs 11 residues. Trimming shortened V by 3 bases and J by 8 bases, and 10 bases separated the two germline ends. The DNA of the CDR3 is TGCAGTGCTAGTAGAGGGACAGAAGCTTTCTTT. Translation gives CSASRGTEAFF.

A note on this clonotype: This likely comes from a read error, as the CDR3 has no conserved phenylalanine or tryptophan at its end. The chain employs TRBV10-3 and TRBJ1-2; D not resolved. Germline CDR1 and CDR2: ENHRY and SYGVKD. The V gene lost 10 bases and the J gene lost 1 base, with 13 bases spanning the gap. The CDR3 totals 13 residues. The CDR3 nucleotides are TGTGCCACCAAGCAGGAGCTTAACTATGGCTACACCTAC. Translating gives CATKQELNYGYTY.

This clonotype was seen at least ten times. The CDR3 DNA reads TGTGCCAGCAGTACCGCCTACGCTGGCTACACCTTC. Its protein is CASSTAYAGYTF. The chain employs TRBV6-1 and TRBJ1-2, with D hard to call. CDR3 length: 12 amino acids. The germline gives CDR1 MNHNS, CDR2 SASEGT. Trimming removed 5 bases at V and 7 bases at J, with 11 bases between.

The chain recombines TRBV20-1 with TRBJ2-3; TRBD2 agrees at 10 bases. Germline V gives CDR1 DFQATT, CDR2 SNEGSKA (reference sequence). V lost 5 bases to trimming and J lost 4 bases; unmatched junction nucleotides: 6. The CDR3 is 14 residues long. The CDR3 DNA is TGCAGTGCTCGAGCGGGGGGGTGGGCAGATACGCAGTATTTT. Residues: CSARAGGWADTQYF.

In its sample, this clonotype was seen many times. The V and J genes are TRBV20-1 and TRBJ2-3; the D gene is possibly TRBD2 (6 bases). Trimming pared 5 bases from V and 6 bases from J, leaving 6 bases between. The CDR3 spans 10 residues. Germline CDR1 and CDR2: DFQATT and SNEGSKA (reference sequence). The chain's CDR3 is CSAGRDTQYF. The DNA of the CDR3 is TGCAGTGCTGGGAGGGATACGCAGTATTTT.

This clonotype has only one observation. V usage is TRBV7-9 and J usage is TRBJ2-7; 7 bases map to TRBD2. CDR1 and CDR2 from the germline V gene are SEHNR and FQNEAQ (reference sequence). This CDR3 comprises 12 residues. V shed 8 bases, J shed 4 bases, and the junction held 5 bases outside the gene matches. Here the CDR3 reads CASGLADYEQYF. CDR3 bases: TGTGCCAGCGGTCTAGCGGATTACGAGCAGTACTTC.

This clonotype was detected many times. The V and J genes are TRBV4-2 and TRBJ2-3; D call uncertain. Germline loops: CDR1 LGHNA, CDR2 YNFKEQ. Trimming stripped 4 bases from V and 4 bases from J, with 15 bases between. CDR3 length equals 15 residues. CDR3 in DNA: TGTGCCAGCAGCCCTGGATCCCAGTGGGCAGATACGCAGTATTTT. Translating it yields CASSPGSQWADTQYF.

The chain is built from TRBV6-1 and TRBJ1-4; unclear D gene. Germline V gene sequence: CDR1 MNHNS, CDR2 SASEGT. V was shortened by 6 bases and J by 8 bases, with 13 bases between the two germline ends. The CDR3 sequence is 13 residues long. The CDR3 sequence is CASRAPGIEKLFF. The CDR3 nucleotides read TGTGCCAGCAGGGCCCCCGGGATCGAAAAACTGTTTTTT.

Points on this clonotype: This may come from a read error, since a much larger clone is one base off. The rearrangement joins TRBV2 to TRBJ2-7; maybe TRBD1 (6 bases). CDR1 and CDR2 from the germline V gene are SNHLY and FYNNEI. Between the trimmed V and J ends, which lost 4 bases and 4 bases, there was a span of 8 bases. This CDR3 contains 12 residues. In DNA form, the CDR3 reads TGTGCCAGCAGTGCTCAGGGGTACGAGCAGTACTTC. Its translation is CASSAQGYEQYF.

This clonotype came up many times. CDR3 amino acids: CASSQDRLAGPDTQYF. The CDR3 region has the DNA TGTGCCAGCAGCCAAGATCGACTAGCGGGACCAGATACGCAGTATTTT. The V call is TRBV3-1, the J call TRBJ2-3, with TRBD2 identical over 11 bases. The CDR3 spans 16 residues. The J segment lost 4 bases and the V segment lost 0 bases, leaving 3 bases of the junction unmatched. Germline loops: CDR1 LGHDT, CDR2 YNNKEL (reference sequence).

The chain is built from TRBV10-3 and TRBJ2-1; TRBD2 aligns across 12 bases. With V trimmed by 7 bases and J by 10 bases, 8 bases remained unmatched. CDR3 length equals 14 residues. Germline V gene data show CDR1 as ENHRY and CDR2 as SYGVKD. The CDR3 nucleotides read TGTGCCATCACACACGGACTAGCGGGATCAGAGCAGTTCTTC. This codes for CAITHGLAGSEQFF.

In this sample, this clonotype turned up once. This sequence joins TRBV7-9 and TRBJ1-1, with a tentative D call TRBD1 (5 bases). V was shortened by 1 base and J by 8 bases, with 8 bases between the two germline ends. This CDR3 has 12 residues. Germline-derived CDR1 and CDR2 are SEHNR and FQNEAQ (reference sequence). The CDR3 protein is CASSLEGVEAFF. Here the CDR3 DNA reads TGTGCCAGCAGCTTAGAAGGGGTGGAAGCTTTCTTT.

This clonotype has more than one count but fewer than ten. The chain joins TRBV7-6 to TRBJ1-1; D unresolved. CDR1 SGHVS and CDR2 FNYEAQ come from the germline V gene. The ends were cut back, 5 bases at V and 0 bases at J, with 16 bases in the middle. The CDR3 contains 16 residues. DNA of the CDR3: TGTGCCAGCAGCCAATTCCGGGGAAGGGTGAACACTGAAGCTTTCTTT. Protein sequence: CASSQFRGRVNTEAFF.

Remarks on this clonotype: With a much larger clone just one base away, this may be a read error. V and J are TRBV5-1 and TRBJ1-1; 9 bases line up with TRBD1. The length of the CDR3 is 15 residues. CDR1 and CDR2 from the germline V gene are SGHRS and YFSETQ. CDR3 in DNA: TGCGCCGGCAGCATCCAAACAGGGGGCGGAACTGAAGCTTTCTTT. Protein sequence: CAGSIQTGGGTEAFF.

This clonotype appeared a single time. This sequence joins TRBV10-1 and TRBJ2-7; 7 positions agree with TRBD1. The V gene's germline CDR1 is WNHNN and CDR2 SYGVQD (reference sequence). This CDR3 comprises 16 residues. V was pared by 8 bases and J by 7 bases, with 20 bases of the junction left unmatched. The CDR3 DNA reads as TGCGCCAGCCGCGATACGAGACAGGGTAGATCAGGGGAGCAGTACTTC. It translates to CASRDTRQGRSGEQYF.